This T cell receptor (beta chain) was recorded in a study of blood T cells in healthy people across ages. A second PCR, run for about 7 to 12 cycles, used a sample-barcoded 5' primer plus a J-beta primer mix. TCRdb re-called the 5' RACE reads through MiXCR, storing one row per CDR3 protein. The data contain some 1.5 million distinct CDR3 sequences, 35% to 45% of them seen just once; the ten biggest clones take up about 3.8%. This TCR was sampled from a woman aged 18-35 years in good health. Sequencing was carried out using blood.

The CDR3 nucleotides read TGTGCCAGCAGTTACCTCCGACAGGGAGGTGAAAAACTGTTTTTT. Amino acid sequence: CASSYLRQGGEKLFF. The V gene is TRBV6-2 or TRBV6-3, the J gene TRBJ1-4; 7 bases match TRBD1. The V segment lost 2 bases and the J segment 7 bases; nucleotides outside the gene matches: 7. Germline V gene lookup returns CDR1 MNHEY and CDR2 SVGEGT. The CDR3 has 15 residues.